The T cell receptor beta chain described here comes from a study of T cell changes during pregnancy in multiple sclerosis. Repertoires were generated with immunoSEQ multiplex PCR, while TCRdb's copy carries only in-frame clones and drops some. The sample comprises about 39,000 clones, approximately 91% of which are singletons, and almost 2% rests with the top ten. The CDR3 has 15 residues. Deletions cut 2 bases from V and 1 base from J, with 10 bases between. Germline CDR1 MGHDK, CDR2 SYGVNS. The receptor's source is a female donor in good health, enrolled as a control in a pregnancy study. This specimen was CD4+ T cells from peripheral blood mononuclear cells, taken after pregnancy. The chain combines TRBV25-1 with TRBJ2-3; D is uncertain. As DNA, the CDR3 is TGTGCCAGCAGTGAACTAGGCAGCGGCACAGATACGCAGTATTTT. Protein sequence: CASSELGSGTDTQYF.